Presented here are 6 T cell receptor beta chains from one specimen sequenced in a study of spatial heterogeneity in lung cancer (dated by TCRdb to about 2019). Libraries were made using 5' RACE. TCRdb lists the instrument as NextSeq 500. TCRdb reprocessed the public reads (quality trimming at Q25 with fastp, clone calling with MiXCR) and kept in-frame beta chains. Rows are combined by CDR3 protein, so each entry shows the most common genes and DNA. The sample table lists more than 6,500 distinct CDR3 sequences, more than 4.5% of them with a count of one. The ten largest clones represent 39% of the sample. According to the study, the label for this sample's time point signals: sample taken at primary tumor resection. TCR sequencing used whole RNA extracted from tumor and nontumor lung tissue, or from cryopreserved PBMC samples, without cell sorting. The sample was PBMCs, taken at surgery. Receptors originate from a male donor with early-stage non-small cell lung cancer.

This clonotype has ten or more counts. The gene calls are TRBV10-3 and TRBJ1-6; D is possibly TRBD1 (6 bases). Trimming took off 6 bases at V and 6 bases at J, with 18 bases between the two ends. Germline-derived CDR1 and CDR2 are ENHRY and SYGVKD. The CDR3 length is 16 residues. CDR3 coding DNA: TGTGCCATCAGCGATCTTGGCACAGGGAGTAATTCACCCCTCCACTTT. Encoded protein: CAISDLGTGSNSPLHF.

This clonotype was recorded at least ten times. DNA of the CDR3: TGCGCCAGCAGCGCCAGGGGGAATGAGCAGTTCTTC. Translated: CASSARGNEQFF. The chain combines TRBV10-1 with TRBJ2-1, with TRBD1 matching over 7 bases. Germline CDR1 reads WNHNN; CDR2 reads SYGVQD (reference sequence). V lost 6 bases, J lost 7 bases, and 3 bases stayed unmatched. This CDR3 region has 12 residues.

In this sample, this clonotype turned up many times. The rearrangement links TRBV6-6 to TRBJ2-1; the D gene is possibly TRBD1 (6 bases). V was clipped by 4 bases and J by 4 bases, with 11 bases between them. The germline V gene has CDR1 MNHNY and CDR2 SVGAGI (reference sequence). The CDR3 runs to 14 residues. DNA for the CDR3: TGTGCCAGCAGTTTTGGGACACAATACAATGAGCAGTTCTTC. Amino acid sequence: CASSFGTQYNEQFF.

This clonotype has a count of ten or more. The chain combines TRBV5-4 with TRBJ1-5; TRBD1 matches 9 bases. The J segment lost 4 bases and the V segment lost 4 bases, leaving 3 bases of the junction unmatched. CDR3 length equals 14 residues. The germline CDR1 and CDR2 sequences are SGHNT and YYREEE (reference sequence). DNA of the CDR3: TGTGCCAGCAGCGTAGACAGGGGGAATCAGCCCCAGCATTTT. Protein product: CASSVDRGNQPQHF.

The table lists this clonotype with many counts. The V call is TRBV30, the J call TRBJ1-6, with TRBD1 identical over 7 bases. Germline assignment: CDR1 GTSNPN and CDR2 SVGIG (reference sequence). The CDR3 length is 16 residues. The V and J ends lost 3 bases and 3 bases, in that order; junction bases with no gene match: 8. CDR3 residues: CAWRVTGTVYNSPLHF. CDR3 nucleotide sequence: TGTGCCTGGAGAGTAACCGGGACAGTCTATAATTCACCCCTCCACTTT.

In its sample, this clonotype ranks as medium-sized (0.01 to 0.1%). The chain has TRBV27 and TRBJ2-7; 8 nucleotides agree with TRBD2. CDR3 length: 14 amino acids. V was clipped by 6 bases and J by 0 bases; unmatched bases: 4. Germline CDR1 reads MNHEY; CDR2 reads SMNVEV (reference sequence). DNA for the CDR3: TGTGCCAGCAGGACTAGCGCCTACTCCTACGAGCAGTACTTC. It is translated as CASRTSAYSYEQYF.